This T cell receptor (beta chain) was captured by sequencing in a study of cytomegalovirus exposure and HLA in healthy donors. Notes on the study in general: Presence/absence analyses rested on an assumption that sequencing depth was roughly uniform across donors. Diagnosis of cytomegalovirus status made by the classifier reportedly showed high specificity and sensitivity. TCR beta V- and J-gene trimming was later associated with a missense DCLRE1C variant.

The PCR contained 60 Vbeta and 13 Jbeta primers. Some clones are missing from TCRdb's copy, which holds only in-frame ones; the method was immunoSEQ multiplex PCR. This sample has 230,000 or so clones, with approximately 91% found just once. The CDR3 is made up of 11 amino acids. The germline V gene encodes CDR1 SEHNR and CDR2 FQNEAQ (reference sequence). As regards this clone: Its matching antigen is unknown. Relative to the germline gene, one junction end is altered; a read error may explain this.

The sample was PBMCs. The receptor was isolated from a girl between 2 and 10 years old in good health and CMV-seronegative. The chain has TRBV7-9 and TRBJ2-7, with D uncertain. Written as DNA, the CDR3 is TGTGCCAGCAGTCTAGACCCCCCTCAGTCCTTC. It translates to CASSLDPPQSF.